A selection of T cell receptor beta chains follows, all from one sample in a study of shared clonotypes between healthy human individuals. Profiled with immunoSEQ multiplex PCR; TCRdb holds only in-frame clones, not every one. Of around 1.6 million clones in the sample, 95% to 99% were seen once. The specimen sequenced was naive CD4+ T cells sorted from blood. These receptors came from a man aged 25-45 years in good health. Each CDR3 is given with its conserved first and last residue. The D gene is left open where the match is weak. Not every row has a clone size; where given, it reads once, few, many or a size class.

D gene,V gene,clone size,J gene,CDR3 DNA,CDR3 protein
NA,TRBV19,NA,TRBJ1-1,TGTGCCAGTAGGGGACGGCCCTTGTCAGAAGCTTTCTTT,CASRGRPLSEAFF
NA,TRBV6-1,NA,TRBJ1-1,TGTGCCAGCAGTGAAGGTGCGGGCACTGAAGCTTTCTTT,CASSEGAGTEAFF
NA,TRBV7-3,NA,TRBJ2-7,TGTGCCAGCAGCCGACCGACTCCTACGAGCAGGTTCTTC,CASSRPTPTSRFF
TRBD1,TRBV7-2,NA,TRBJ2-4,TGTGCCAGCAGCCCCGGACAGGGTTTTAACATTCAGTACTTC,CASSPGQGFNIQYF
NA,TRBV13,NA,TRBJ2-3,TGTGCCAGCAGCTTAGGCCACAGGCGCCACGATAGCGGAGGTACGCAGTATTTT,CASSLGHRRHDSGGTQYF
NA,TRBV5-1,NA,TRBJ1-1,TGCGCCAGCAGCTTCAGCGACGCCCTTAAGGGCAGGGTCTTTAGTGGCACTGAAGCTTTCTTT,CASSFSDALKGRVFSGTEAFF
TRBD2,TRBV11-2,NA,TRBJ2-2,TGTGCCAGCAGCTTAGCCCAGCGGGAGTTCGAGCTGTTTTTT,CASSLAQREFELFF
TRBD2,TRBV7-2,NA,TRBJ2-7,TGTGCCAGCAGCTTAAGTAGCGGGAACTACGAGCAGTACTTC,CASSLSSGNYEQYF
TRBD1,TRBV5-1,NA,TRBJ2-1,TGCGCCAGCAGCTACGGACAGGAGATGAATGAGCAGTTCTTC,CASSYGQEMNEQFF
TRBD2,TRBV28,NA,TRBJ2-7,TGTGCCAGCAGTCCGAGGACTAGCGGGAGTCATTTCGTGCAGTACTTC,CASSPRTSGSHFVQYF
NA,TRBV5-1,NA,TRBJ2-7,TGCGCCAGCACCCCCCTGGCGGGAAGGGGCGAGCAGTACTTC,CASTPLAGRGEQYF
NA,TRBV7-2,NA,TRBJ2-1,TGTGCCAGCAGCTTAGTTGGCGGCCCCTTGGATGAGCAGTTCTTC,CASSLVGGPLDEQFF
NA,TRBV28,NA,TRBJ2-6,TGTGCCAGCTTTAAGGGCCTCTCGAGGGGGGCCAACGTCCTGACTTTC,CASFKGLSRGANVLTF
NA,TRBV5-1,once,TRBJ1-1,TGCGCCAGCAGCTTGGTGGGGGCGAGCACTGAAGCTTTCTTT,CASSLVGASTEAFF
NA,TRBV6-5,NA,TRBJ2-7,TGTGCCAGCAGTTACAGAGGGGTTATATCCTACGAGCAGTACTTC,CASSYRGVISYEQYF
NA,TRBV6-5,NA,TRBJ2-7,TGTGCCAGCAGGAGACAAGCCTCCTACGAGCAGTACTTC,CASRRQASYEQYF
TRBD2,TRBV2,once,TRBJ2-1,TGTGCCGGGGAGGGCGGTGCCGACGGACGGTTCTTC,CAGEGGADGRFF
TRBD1,TRBV5-4,NA,TRBJ2-7,TGTGCCAGCAGCAAAAAAAACCCCGGACAGGGTTCCTACGAGCAGTACTTC,CASSKKNPGQGSYEQYF
NA,TRBV7-2,NA,TRBJ1-1,TGTGCCAGCAGCTACCAGGGGTTGGCTGAAGCTTTCTTT,CASSYQGLAEAFF
TRBD2,TRBV4-2,NA,TRBJ2-1,TGTGCCAGCAGCCTAGCGGGAGGGCCTGGGGACAATGAGCAGTTCTTC,CASSLAGGPGDNEQFF
NA,TRBV6-5,NA,TRBJ1-2,TGTGCCAGCAGTTACTCGAACTGGGTGGGCTACACCTTC,CASSYSNWVGYTF
NA,TRBV5-1,NA,TRBJ2-7,TGCGCCAGCAGCTTGGAATCTCCCTACGAGCAGTACTTC,CASSLESPYEQYF
TRBD2,TRBV7-2,NA,TRBJ2-3,TGTGCCAGCAGCTTAGGGACTAGCGGGAGGAGAAGCACAGATACGCAGTATTTT,CASSLGTSGRRSTDTQYF
NA,TRBV15,NA,TRBJ2-7,TGTGCCACCAGCAGAGATGGGCAGGGCCTGGGGGAGCAGTACTTC,CATSRDGQGLGEQYF
TRBD2,TRBV7-2,NA,TRBJ2-2,TGTGCCAGCAGTCGGGGGACTAGCCAGAACACCGGGGAGCTGTTTTTT,CASSRGTSQNTGELFF
TRBD2,TRBV5-4,NA,TRBJ2-1,TGTGCCAGCAGCGGGGGACTAGACAATGAGCAGTTCTTC,CASSGGLDNEQFF
NA,TRBV7-6,NA,TRBJ2-7,TGTGCCAGCAGCTTAGGGTCCATCGGGAGAGGGTCTTACGAGCAGTACTTC,CASSLGSIGRGSYEQYF
TRBD1,TRBV5-6,NA,TRBJ2-5,TGTGCCAGCAGCACCCGGGACAGGATCGTTTCAGAGACCCAGTACTTC,CASSTRDRIVSETQYF
NA,TRBV9,once,TRBJ2-2,TGTGCCAGCACCCTCGGGGCCAGACAGTCAAACACCGGGGAGCTGTTTTTT,CASTLGARQSNTGELFF
TRBD2,TRBV5-4,NA,TRBJ2-7,TGTGCCAGCAGCTCTAAGCGGGAGGGCTACGAGCAGTACTTC,CASSSKREGYEQYF
NA,TRBV5-1,NA,TRBJ1-4,TGCGCCAGCAGCTTGGCCGGGCAGGGAAGTGGCCTGTTTTTT,CASSLAGQGSGLFF
NA,TRBV18,once,TRBJ2-3,TGTGCCAGCTCCCCCTTTAGCACAGATACGCAGTATTTT,CASSPFSTDTQYF
NA,TRBV14,once,TRBJ2-2,TGTGCCAGCAGCCAAGTTCCCAATCCAAACACCGGGGAGCTGTTTTTT,CASSQVPNPNTGELFF
TRBD1,TRBV4-3,NA,TRBJ2-7,TGCGCCAGCAGCCAAGTTTCCGGGACAGGGACCTACGAGCAGTACTTC,CASSQVSGTGTYEQYF
NA,TRBV15,NA,TRBJ2-1,TGTGCCACCAGCGAGCACAATTACAATGAGCAGTTCTTC,CATSEHNYNEQFF
TRBD1,TRBV7-2,NA,TRBJ1-4,TGTGCCAGCAGCTTAGGGACAGGGGTGACTAATGAAAAACTGTTTTTT,CASSLGTGVTNEKLFF
NA,TRBV29-1,NA,TRBJ1-2,TGCAGCGCCCGAGTGGACAGTCCGTATGGCTACACCTTC,CSARVDSPYGYTF
TRBD1,TRBV10-3,NA,TRBJ2-1,TGTGCCATCAGTGATCCGCAGGGGGCGCGAGCTGAGCAGTTCTTC,CAISDPQGARAEQFF
TRBD2,TRBV18,NA,TRBJ2-2,TGTGCCAGCTCACGTGCAACTAGCGGTGGCACCGGGGAGCTGTTTTTT,CASSRATSGGTGELFF
NA,TRBV12-5,once,TRBJ1-1,TGTGCTAGTGGGACGGGGGGTTTGGACACTGAAGCTTTCTTT,CASGTGGLDTEAFF
NA,TRBV5-1,NA,TRBJ2-3,TGCGCCAGCAGCTTAGGGTTGGAAGATACGCAGTATTTT,CASSLGLEDTQYF